One sample yielded the 2 T cell receptor beta chains listed below, sequenced in a study of T cell responses to AZD1222 COVID-19 vaccine. The method was immunoSEQ multiplex PCR; TCRdb's version includes in-frame clones alone and lacks a portion of them. The sample holds 100,000 to 150,000 clones, 92% seen once. The sequencing here drew on peripheral blood, taken 28 days after the second AZD1222 dose. The receptors shown here come from an adult who received the AZD1222 COVID-19 vaccine.

V is TRBV15 and J is TRBJ2-7; D gene ambiguous. In germline, CDR1 is LNHNV, CDR2 YYDKDF (reference sequence). The CDR3 covers 12 residues. Deletions cut 6 bases from V and 0 bases from J, with 6 bases between. CDR3 DNA sequence: TGTGCCACCAGGGCAAGCTCCTACGAGCAGTACTTC. This sequence encodes CATRASSYEQYF.

The chain uses TRBV3-1 (or the pseudogene TRBV3-2) and TRBJ2-1; 11 bases map to TRBD1. Germline lookup yields CDR1 LGHDT and CDR2 YNNKEL (reference sequence). Trimming at V came to 4 bases and at J to 7 bases, leaving 12 bases not matched to a gene. The CDR3 extends over 17 amino acids. The CDR3 loop is CASSLPYAGTGGNEQFF. In DNA, the CDR3 is TGTGCCAGCAGCCTTCCATACGCCGGGACAGGGGGGAATGAGCAGTTCTTC.